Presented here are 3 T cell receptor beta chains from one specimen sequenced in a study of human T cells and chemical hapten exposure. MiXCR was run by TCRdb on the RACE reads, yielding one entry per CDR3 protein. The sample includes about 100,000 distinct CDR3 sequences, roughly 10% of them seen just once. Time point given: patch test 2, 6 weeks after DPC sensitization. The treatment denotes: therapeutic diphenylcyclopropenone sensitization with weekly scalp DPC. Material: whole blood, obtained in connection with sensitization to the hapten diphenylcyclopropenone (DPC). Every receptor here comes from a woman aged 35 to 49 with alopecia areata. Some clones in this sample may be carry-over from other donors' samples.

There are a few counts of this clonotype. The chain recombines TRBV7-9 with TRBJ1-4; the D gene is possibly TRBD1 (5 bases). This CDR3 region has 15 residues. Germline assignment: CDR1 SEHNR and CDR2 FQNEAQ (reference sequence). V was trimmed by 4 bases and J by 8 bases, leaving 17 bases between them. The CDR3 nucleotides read TGTGCCAGCAGCTCCCACAGAGATACAGGCGAAAAACTGTTTTTT. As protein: CASSSHRDTGEKLFF.

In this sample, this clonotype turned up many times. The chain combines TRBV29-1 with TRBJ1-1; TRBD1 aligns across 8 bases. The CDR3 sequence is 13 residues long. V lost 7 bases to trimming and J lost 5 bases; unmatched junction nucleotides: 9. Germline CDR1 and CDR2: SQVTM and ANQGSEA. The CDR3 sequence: CSAEDRAGTEAFF. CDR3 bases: TGCAGCGCCGAGGACAGGGCAGGGACTGAAGCTTTCTTT.

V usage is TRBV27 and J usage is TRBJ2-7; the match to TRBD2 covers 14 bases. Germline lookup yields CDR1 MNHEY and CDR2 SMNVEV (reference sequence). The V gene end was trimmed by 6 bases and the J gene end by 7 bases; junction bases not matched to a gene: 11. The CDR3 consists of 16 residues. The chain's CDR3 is CASRTWTSGRTMEQYF. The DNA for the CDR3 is TGTGCCAGCAGGACCTGGACTAGCGGGAGGACTATGGAGCAGTACTTC.